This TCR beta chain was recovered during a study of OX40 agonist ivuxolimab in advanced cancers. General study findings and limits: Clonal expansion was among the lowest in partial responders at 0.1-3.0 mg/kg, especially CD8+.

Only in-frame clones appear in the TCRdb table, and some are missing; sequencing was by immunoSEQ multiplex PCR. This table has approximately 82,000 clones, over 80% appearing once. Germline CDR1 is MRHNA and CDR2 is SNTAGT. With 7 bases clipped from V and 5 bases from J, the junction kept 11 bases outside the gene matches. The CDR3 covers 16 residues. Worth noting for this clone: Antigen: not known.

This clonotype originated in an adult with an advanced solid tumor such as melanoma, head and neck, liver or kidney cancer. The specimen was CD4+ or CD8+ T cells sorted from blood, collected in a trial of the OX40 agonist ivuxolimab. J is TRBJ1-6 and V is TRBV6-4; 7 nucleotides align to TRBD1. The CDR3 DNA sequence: TGTGCCAGCATAGACCCGGGACAGATGGATAATTCACCCCTCCACTTT. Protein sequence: CASIDPGQMDNSPLHF.